This T cell receptor beta chain is from a study of beta chain features in type 1 diabetes. Study observations and caveats: Possibly, sequencing cDNA over-represented cells that had high TCR expression levels. TCRB CDR3 length was moderately but significantly reduced in all four CD4+ subsets of Type 1 diabetes patients.

The study reverse transcribed the entire isolated RNA, so it sequenced expressed TCRB transcripts. Produced via immunoSEQ multiplex PCR; TCRdb's table is partial and in-frame only. The data show 15,000 to 18,000 clones, over 55% seen once. One heparinised blood draw, averaging about 120 mL, came from each donor. Cells sorted by CD45RO/CCR7/CD25/CD127/CD95/CD27 comprised CD4+ naive, central memory, regulatory and stem cell-like memory cells. The CDR3 runs 14 residues. Per germline, CDR1 GTSNPN and CDR2 SVGIG (reference sequence). J was trimmed by 2 bases and V by 0 bases; bases with no gene match: 3. A remark on this clone: Its matching antigen is unknown.

The specimen was Tregs from blood. The gene calls are TRBV30 and TRBJ2-5; TRBD2 aligns across 7 bases. The clonotype comes from a man aged 30-40 years with type 1 diabetes. CDR3: CAWSVLRGQETQYF. In nucleotides, the CDR3 is TGTGCCTGGAGTGTACTGCGGGGGCAAGAGACCCAGTACTTC.